Below are 17 T cell receptor beta chains sequenced from a single sample in a study of T-cell memory formation after mild COVID-19. TCRdb itself ran the 5' RACE reads through MiXCR, one entry per CDR3 protein. The data hold 30,000 to 40,000 distinct CDR3 sequences, with over 9.5% observed a single time. Sequencing input: PBMCs or a T cell subset sorted from them (not recorded which). Receptors originate from a man aged 18 to 30 who had mild COVID-19 (a few samples of this study predate the infection). Cell type and time point are not known.

This clonotype was observed at least ten times. The V gene is TRBV20-1, the J gene TRBJ2-3; D call uncertain. This CDR3 contains 12 residues. Germline CDR1 DFQATT, CDR2 SNEGSKA (reference sequence). V lost 1 base and J lost 2, with 4 bases in between. CDR3 coding DNA: TGCAGTGCTAGAGTGCCCACAGATACGCAGTATTTT. It translates to CSARVPTDTQYF.

The chain employs TRBV4-3 and TRBJ1-5; D remains unclear. With 1 base removed from V and 4 bases from J, the gap between germline ends came to 11 bases. Germline lookup yields CDR1 LGHNA and CDR2 YSLEER. CDR3 length: 15 residues. As DNA, the CDR3 is TGCGCCAGCAGCCAAGGGGAGGGTCTGAATCAGCCCCAGCATTTT. Protein product: CASSQGEGLNQPQHF.

The sample holds many counts of this clonotype. CDR3 in DNA: TGTGCCAGCAGTCCAGGGGCCTACGAGCAGTACTTC. This translates into CASSPGAYEQYF. V and J are TRBV3-1 and TRBJ2-7; D possibly corresponds to TRBD1 (6 bases). Deletions cut 6 bases from V and 2 bases from J, with 8 bases between. The germline CDR1 and CDR2 sequences are LGHDT and YNNKEL (reference sequence). This CDR3 is 12 amino acids long.

In this sample, this clonotype turned up many times. This sequence joins TRBV7-3 and TRBJ2-1, with TRBD2 matching over 7 bases. Germline V gene sequence: CDR1 SGHTA, CDR2 FQGTGA. The CDR3 loop spans 17 amino acids. The V and J ends lost 5 bases and 0 bases, in that order; junction bases with no gene match: 10. This CDR3 reads CASSDPAGGGSYNEQFF. CDR3 nucleotides: TGTGCCAGCAGCGATCCCGCAGGCGGGGGCTCCTACAATGAGCAGTTCTTC.

This chain links TRBV4-1 with TRBJ1-1; no reliable D call. The CDR3 covers 15 residues. The germline CDR1 and CDR2 sequences are MGHRA and YSYEKL. The V gene lost 1 base and the J gene lost 4 bases, with 13 bases spanning the gap. CDR3: CASSQGPPGGTEAFF. The CDR3 DNA reads TGCGCCAGCAGCCAAGGACCACCAGGAGGCACTGAAGCTTTCTTT.

The rearrangement joins TRBV2 to TRBJ2-5; D is perhaps TRBD1 (6 bases). This CDR3 has 12 residues. Trimming cost V 4 bases and J 5 bases, with 8 bases left between them. Per the germline V gene, CDR1 is SNHLY and CDR2 is FYNNEI. The CDR3 bases are TGTGCCAGCAGTGCCACAGGGGAGACCCAGTACTTC. Its protein product is CASSATGETQYF.

At least ten counts were recorded for this clonotype. The CDR3 is CASGKGGSNSPLHF. The CDR3 bases are TGTGCCAGCGGAAAAGGGGGCAGTAATTCACCCCTCCACTTT. The V and J genes are TRBV9 and TRBJ1-6; 7 bases map to TRBD1. Losses at the gene ends were 7 bases for V and 6 bases for J; bases not matched to a gene: 7. This CDR3 has 14 residues. From germline, CDR1 is SGDLS and CDR2 YYNGEE.

This clonotype was seen repeatedly, ten times or more. The J gene is TRBJ1-1, the V gene TRBV7-2, with D possibly being TRBD1 (5 bases). The length of the CDR3 is 15 residues. Germline V gives CDR1 SGHTA, CDR2 FQGNSA. V lost 1 base and J lost 1, with 10 bases in between. The CDR3 sequence is CASSLVGQGNTEAFF. The CDR3 DNA follows: TGTGCCAGCAGCTTAGTCGGGCAGGGGAACACTGAAGCTTTCTTT.

At least ten counts were recorded for this clonotype. The chain employs TRBV24-1 and TRBJ1-2; 10 bases align to TRBD1. The germline V gene encodes CDR1 KGHDR and CDR2 SFDVKD. The CDR3 is 20 residues long. The J segment lost 4 bases and the V segment lost 9 bases, leaving 25 bases of the junction unmatched. CDR3 sequence reads: CATGPRRNLWDRGSPYGYTF. The CDR3, as DNA: TGTGCCACCGGCCCCCGTCGCAACCTATGGGACAGGGGATCCCCCTATGGCTACACCTTC.

Ten or more counts support this clonotype. The chain couples TRBV6-2 or TRBV6-3 to TRBJ2-7, with TRBD2 as a possible D gene (6 bases). Germline V gives CDR1 MNHEY, CDR2 SVGEGT. V was cut by 4 bases and J by 3 bases, with 10 bases left in between. This CDR3 region has 13 residues. The CDR3 reads CASSSVGGYEQYF. Here the CDR3 DNA reads TGTGCCAGCAGTTCGGTCGGGGGCTACGAGCAGTACTTC.

This clonotype was seen at least ten times. The V gene is TRBV7-8, the J gene TRBJ1-1; TRBD1 matches at 8 bases. V trimming: 5 bases; J trimming: 5 bases; junction bases outside the gene matches: 10. The CDR3 loop spans 15 amino acids. Germline V gene lookup returns CDR1 SGHVS and CDR2 FQNEAQ. The CDR3 protein is CASSEDRARETEAFF. The CDR3 DNA is TGTGCCAGCAGCGAGGACAGGGCCCGGGAAACTGAAGCTTTCTTT.

This clonotype was seen many times. The CDR3 coding sequence is TGTGCCAGCAGCTTCAGAGATGGCTACACCTTC. Translating it yields CASSFRDGYTF. The V and J genes are TRBV2 and TRBJ1-2; D is unclear. This CDR3 region has 11 residues. Per the germline V gene, CDR1 is SNHLY and CDR2 is FYNNEI. V lost 6 bases, J lost 6 bases, and 8 bases lay in between.

A remark on this clonotype: One base away lies a much larger clone, so this may be a sequencing read error. V usage is TRBV9 and J usage is TRBJ1-1; the D is unclear. Germline V lookup: CDR1 SGDLS, CDR2 YYNGEE. The CDR3 runs to 13 residues. Between the trimmed V and J ends, which lost 0 bases and 1 base, there was a span of 4 bases. CDR3 nucleotide sequence: TGTGCCAGCAGCGTAGCCGGGAACACTGAAGCTTTCTTT. Translated, it gives CASSVAGNTEAFF.

V and J are TRBV21-1 and TRBJ2-1. TRBV21-1 is assigned pseudogene status. This CDR3 is built from 15 residues. CDR3 nucleotides: TGTGCCAGCAGCAAAGGGCAGGTCCGAGTCAATGAGCAGTTCTTC. Its protein product is CASSKGQVRVNEQFF.

This clonotype was picked up a small number of times. V is TRBV12-3 or TRBV12-4 and J is TRBJ2-1, with D possibly being TRBD2 (6 bases). The CDR3 runs to 15 residues. Trimming shortened V by 6 bases and J by 3 bases, and 15 bases separated the two germline ends. The DNA for the CDR3 is TGTGCCAGCAGCCTCGGGAGAAGCGGCTACAATGAGCAGTTCTTC. Its translation: CASSLGRSGYNEQFF.

This clonotype was observed at least ten times. The CDR3 nucleotides are TGTGCCAGCAGTTTGGGCGGTCATACGCAGTATTTT. This sequence encodes CASSLGGHTQYF. The chain uses TRBV27 and TRBJ2-3; unclear D gene. CDR3 length: 12 residues. V dropped 3 bases and J dropped 7 bases, with 8 bases sitting between them. Germline values: CDR1 MNHEY, CDR2 SMNVEV (reference sequence).

This sequence joins TRBV7-3 and TRBJ1-2; 7 bases are a match to TRBD1. The ends lost 3 bases at V and 6 bases at J; junction bases unmatched: 4. Germline V gives CDR1 SGHTA, CDR2 FQGTGA. The CDR3 runs to 13 residues. CDR3 amino acids: CASSFDRANGYTF. The CDR3 DNA follows: TGTGCCAGCAGCTTTGACAGGGCAAATGGCTACACCTTC. The complete variable domain, with remaining parts taken from reference TRBV7-3 and TRBJ1-2, reads GAGVSQTPSNKVTEKGKYVELRCDPISGHTALYWYRQSLGQGPEFLIYFQGTGAADDSGLPNDRFFAVRPEGSVSTLKIQRTERGDSAVYLCASSFDRANGYTFGSGTRLTVV.